The clone carrying this T cell receptor beta chain was picked up a small number of times. Antigen: not known. The data belong to a study of T cells after yellow fever vaccination. Study findings and constraints: The secondary response was weaker but peaked faster, day 5 versus 15.

This CDR3 spans 14 amino acids. V shed 4 bases, J shed 4 bases, and the junction held 4 bases outside the gene matches. The germline CDR1 and CDR2 sequences are SGHTA and FQGNSA. Using its own MiXCR run on the 5' RACE reads, TCRdb lists one record per CDR3 protein. The sample carries fewer than 350,000 distinct CDR3 sequences, 8% to 10% recorded once. This specimen was PBMCs, taken on the day of the first yellow fever vaccination. The J gene is TRBJ2-5, the V gene TRBV7-2; 9 nucleotides align to TRBD1. The receptor was isolated from a man between 18 and 29 years old who received the YFV17D yellow fever vaccine. The CDR3 DNA sequence: TGTGCCAGCAGCTGGGACAGGGTGAGAGAGACCCAGTACTTC. Translation gives CASSWDRVRETQYF.